The entry that follows covers one T cell receptor (beta chain) sequence. What it binds is unknown. The ends lost 3 bases at V and 10 bases at J; junction bases unmatched: 9. This CDR3 contains 16 residues. Germline lookup yields CDR1 SGDLS and CDR2 YYNGEE. These data originate in a study of CD8 T cells in Susac syndrome. About 0.5 to 1 ug RNA was reverse transcribed with random hexamers. TCRdb called the immunoSEQ multiplex PCR reads again in MiXCR, with one record for every CDR3 protein. The data show about 190,000 distinct CDR3 sequences, with approximately 95% seen just once and 0.1% to 0.12% held by the top ten. Points from the study as a whole: Individuals included in the TCR sequencing and HLA analysis were acknowledged by the study to be relatively few in number.

The material sequenced was CD4+ T cells from PBMCs. V gene TRBV9 combines with J gene TRBJ2-1; 14 bases agree with TRBD2. The TCR comes from a human donor in good health. The chain's CDR3 is CASSAGTSGGIGEQFF. Written as DNA, the CDR3 is TGTGCCAGCAGCGCCGGGACTAGCGGGGGAATTGGGGAGCAGTTCTTC.